The 32 T cell receptor beta chains reported below all come from one sample, sequenced in a study of CXCR3-negative and CXCR3-positive naive CD8 T cells. Their target antigens are unknown. The TRB libraries of cDNA were built by UMI-labeled 5' RACE. TCRdb reprocessed the 5' RACE reads; each CDR3 protein has one entry and no DNA is given. The data include 60,000 to 65,000 distinct CDR3 sequences; the top ten clones carry around 4.9%. Regarding the study as a whole: The TRB CDR3s that CXCR3-positive naive cells carried were more hydrophobic than those of CXCR3-negative naive cells.

The material sequenced was naive CXCR3+ CD8+ T cells from blood. Subset in this sample: CD45RO-CCR7+CD27+CD95- naive CD8+ T cells expressing CXCR3 (TNR3+). Receptors were obtained from a human donor in good health. Some clones in this sample may be carry-over from other donors' samples.

The chain recombines TRBV29-1 with TRBJ2-1; no DNA is available, so the TRBD1 call from TCRdb remains unchecked. This CDR3 has 16 residues. The V gene's germline CDR1 is SQVTM and CDR2 ANQGSEA. The CDR3 here is CSVEARDRGAYNEQFF.

The rearrangement joins TRBV20-1 to TRBJ2-4. CDR3 length: 13 residues. Germline loops: CDR1 DFQATT, CDR2 SNEGSKA (reference sequence). The CDR3 loop reads CSTRTRGKNIQYF.

The chain is built from TRBV29-1 and TRBJ1-2. CDR1 and CDR2 from the germline V gene are SQVTM and ANQGSEA. The CDR3 covers 11 residues. Here the CDR3 reads CSVTENYGYTF.

The chain is built from TRBV3-1 and TRBJ2-7; with no DNA, the TCRdb D assignment of TRBD2 cannot be verified. The germline gives CDR1 LGHDT, CDR2 YNNKEL (reference sequence). The CDR3 is 15 residues long. CDR3 protein: CASSSETSGDYEQYF.

The chain combines TRBV7-9 with TRBJ2-5; TCRdb returns TRBD2, unconfirmable since there is no DNA. There are 16 residues in the CDR3. Germline V gene lookup returns CDR1 SEHNR and CDR2 FQNEAQ (reference sequence). The CDR3 sequence is CASSYDGSLYQETQYF.

The chain joins TRBV6-2 or TRBV6-3 to TRBJ1-1; as DNA is missing, the TRBD1 call by TCRdb cannot be tested. CDR3 length: 12 residues. Germline V lookup: CDR1 MNHEY, CDR2 SVGEGT. The CDR3 protein is CATERGATEAFF.

This sequence joins TRBV29-1 and TRBJ1-2. The CDR3 extends over 11 amino acids. Germline CDR1 SQVTM, CDR2 ANQGSEA. Here the CDR3 reads CSVEESYGYTF.

The chain has TRBV6-6 and TRBJ1-2; TCRdb picks TRBD1, but there is no DNA to check that call. The CDR3 sequence is 16 residues long. Germline values: CDR1 MNHNY, CDR2 SVGAGI (reference sequence). CDR3 residues: CASSGLTGGAGYGYTF.

V usage is TRBV27 and J usage is TRBJ2-4. CDR3 length equals 13 residues. Germline V gene data show CDR1 as MNHEY and CDR2 as SMNVEV (reference sequence). The CDR3 loop reads CASSLVGWDIQYF.

The chain carries TRBV9 and TRBJ2-2. Germline assignment: CDR1 SGDLS and CDR2 YYNGEE. The CDR3 loop spans 15 amino acids. This chain's CDR3 is CASSVARANTGELFF. The whole variable domain, remainder taken from reference TRBV9 and TRBJ2-2, is DSGVTQTPKHLITATGQRVTLRCSPRSGDLSVYWYQQSLDQGLQFLIQYYNGEERAKGNILERFSAQQFPDLHSELNLSSLELGDSALYFCASSVARANTGELFFGEGSRLTVL.

V usage is TRBV15 and J usage is TRBJ2-2; TCRdb's D call of TRBD1 is untestable without DNA. This CDR3 contains 18 residues. Germline CDR1 reads LNHNV; CDR2 reads YYDKDF (reference sequence). This chain's CDR3 is CATSRDLGGGADTGELFF.

This chain uses TRBV28 with TRBJ2-3. The germline V gene has CDR1 MDHEN and CDR2 SYDVKM. The CDR3 is 16 amino acids. CDR3 loop: CASSRRMRASTDTQYF.

The CDR3 region is CASTPQQGRPYEQYF. The chain combines TRBV6-5 with TRBJ2-7; the TCRdb call, TRBD1, lacks DNA for checking. CDR1 is MNHEY, CDR2 SVGAGI, per germline. The CDR3 is made up of 15 amino acids.

This sequence joins TRBV20-1 and TRBJ1-3. The germline CDR1 and CDR2 sequences are DFQATT and SNEGSKA (reference sequence). The CDR3 covers 15 residues. The CDR3 loop is CSARDWGISGNTIYF.

The chain uses TRBV28 and TRBJ2-1; lacking DNA, the TRBD2 call made by TCRdb goes unchecked. The CDR3 sequence is 14 residues long. Germline assignment: CDR1 MDHEN and CDR2 SYDVKM. The CDR3 loop is CASSLRVSLNEQFF. Complete variable domain (other parts from reference TRBV28 and TRBJ2-1): DVKVTQSSRYLVKRTGEKVFLECVQDMDHENMFWYRQDPGLGLRLIYFSYDVKMKEKGDIPEGYSVSREKKERFSLILESASTNQTSMYLCASSLRVSLNEQFFGPGTRLTVL.

The chain uses TRBV2 and TRBJ2-5. Germline V gene lookup returns CDR1 SNHLY and CDR2 FYNNEI. This CDR3 is 14 amino acids long. CDR3 loop: CASSEVEREETQYF.

This chain joins TRBV12-3 or TRBV12-4 and TRBJ1-1; the D gene TCRdb calls, TRBD1, cannot be checked with no DNA. This CDR3 is built from 13 residues. Here the CDR3 reads CASSWGAYTEAFF.

The CDR3 is CASPEREGLLDEQFF. The chain has TRBV6-1 and TRBJ2-1; with no DNA, the TCRdb D assignment of TRBD2 cannot be verified. The CDR3 contains 15 residues. Germline CDR1 is MNHNS and CDR2 is SASEGT.

The rearrangement uses TRBV6-2 or TRBV6-3 and TRBJ2-1; TCRdb proposes TRBD2, but this gene call is untestable without DNA. The CDR3 extends over 16 amino acids. The V gene's germline CDR1 is MNHEY and CDR2 SVGEGT. The CDR3 is CASSIGLAGRLSEQFF.

The V gene is TRBV28, the J gene TRBJ2-5. The germline CDR1 and CDR2 sequences are MDHEN and SYDVKM. This CDR3 spans 12 amino acids. The CDR3 spells CASSFLQETQYF.

The chain recombines TRBV4-3 with TRBJ2-7; with no DNA, the TCRdb D assignment of TRBD1 cannot be verified. The CDR3 totals 14 residues. Per the germline V gene, CDR1 is LGHNA and CDR2 is YSLEER. The CDR3 loop is CASSQGQGMGEQYF.

The chain combines TRBV12-3 or TRBV12-4 with TRBJ2-3; TCRdb outputs TRBD1, but without DNA this stays unchecked. This CDR3 has 17 residues. The CDR3: CASSPPSGSPPTDTQYF.

The V gene is TRBV18, the J gene TRBJ2-3. Germline V lookup: CDR1 KGHSH, CDR2 LQKENI. This CDR3 comprises 12 residues. CDR3 residues: CASSPSTDTQYF.

The CDR3 loop is CASSMRQGFDEQYF. The chain links TRBV19 to TRBJ2-7; as DNA is missing, the TRBD1 call by TCRdb cannot be tested. Germline V CDR1 and CDR2: LNHDA, SQIVND (reference sequence). This CDR3 spans 14 amino acids. The full variable domain, its missing parts supplied by reference TRBV19 and TRBJ2-7, is DGGITQSPKYLFRKEGQNVTLSCEQNLNHDAMYWYRQDPGQGLRLIYYSQIVNDFQKGDIAEGYSVSREKKESFPLTVTSAQKNPTAFYLCASSMRQGFDEQYFGPGTRLTVT.

The chain carries TRBV2 and TRBJ2-7; TCRdb designates TRBD2, a call that cannot be tested without DNA. The CDR3 covers 15 residues. Germline-derived CDR1 and CDR2 are SNHLY and FYNNEI. The CDR3 spells CASSERAGREYEQYF.

This chain links TRBV20-1 with TRBJ1-1. Germline CDR1 reads DFQATT; CDR2 reads SNEGSKA (reference sequence). The CDR3 runs 12 residues. This chain's CDR3 is CSAAGGETEAFF.

The J gene is TRBJ2-1, the V gene TRBV29-1; no DNA is available, so the TRBD1 call from TCRdb remains unchecked. Germline V lookup: CDR1 SQVTM, CDR2 ANQGSEA. The CDR3 totals 12 residues. CDR3 loop: CSVRGTDYEQFF.

Its frequency marks this clonotype as medium-sized. The CDR3 spells CASSLGGWDTEAFF. The J gene is TRBJ1-1, the V gene TRBV7-8; the TCRdb D gene call, TRBD1, has no DNA to confirm it. The CDR3 runs 14 residues. Germline values: CDR1 SGHVS, CDR2 FQNEAQ.

The chain links TRBV5-1 to TRBJ2-1; TCRdb picks TRBD1, but there is no DNA to check that call. This CDR3 region has 15 residues. Germline CDR1 is SGHRS and CDR2 is YFSETQ. The CDR3: CASSPDRGYYNEQFF.

The chain recombines TRBV5-5 with TRBJ2-7; no DNA is available, so the TRBD2 call from TCRdb remains unchecked. Looked up from germline, CDR1 is SGHKS and CDR2 is YYEKEE (reference sequence). The CDR3 loop spans 14 amino acids. The CDR3 loop is CASSGGDSTYEQYF.

V and J are TRBV5-4 and TRBJ1-1; lacking DNA, the TRBD1 call made by TCRdb goes unchecked. CDR1 and CDR2 (germline): SGHNT, YYREEE (reference sequence). The CDR3 covers 14 residues. CDR3 residues: CASSPVRGNTEAFF.

The rearrangement links TRBV7-9 to TRBJ1-1. The CDR3 runs to 11 residues. Germline V CDR1 and CDR2: SEHNR, FQNEAQ (reference sequence). The CDR3 protein is CASSPNTGAFF.